This T cell receptor (beta chain) was documented in a study of T cells after posttransplantation cyclophosphamide. General observations from the study: Donor CD8+ memory clones often dominated recipient blood repertoires at later times. Blood and skin or GI T cell repertoires showed limited TRB overlap.

Peripheral blood was collected from the related graft donor on the marrow donation day. As for this clone: Its matching antigen is unknown.

Some clones are missing from TCRdb's copy, which holds only in-frame ones; the method was immunoSEQ multiplex PCR. The sample lists about 47,000 clones; around 94% were seen once. Germline V gene lookup returns CDR1 MNHNS and CDR2 SASEGT. The V gene end was trimmed by 5 bases and the J gene end by 3 bases; junction bases not matched to a gene: 4. This CDR3 comprises 15 residues. The TCR originated in a woman in her forties or fifties in good health and a related stem cell transplant donor. Sequenced material: PBMCs. The V and J genes are TRBV6-1 and TRBJ1-4, with TRBD1 matching 9 bases. The CDR3: CASSLGQGSNEKLFF. For the CDR3, the DNA is TGTGCCAGCAGTCTAGGACAGGGGTCTAATGAAAAACTGTTTTTT.